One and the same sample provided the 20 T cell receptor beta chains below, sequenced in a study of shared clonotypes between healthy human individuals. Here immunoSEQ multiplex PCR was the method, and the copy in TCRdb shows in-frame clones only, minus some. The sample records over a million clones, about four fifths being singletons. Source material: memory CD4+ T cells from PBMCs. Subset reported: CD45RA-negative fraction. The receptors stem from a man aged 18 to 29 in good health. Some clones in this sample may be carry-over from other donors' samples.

CDR3 nucleotide sequence: TGTGCCAGCAGCATCCAGGGGGCCGAGACCCAGTACTTC. Encoded protein: CASSIQGAETQYF. J is TRBJ2-5 and V is TRBV5-4, with 8 nucleotides matching TRBD1. CDR1 is SGHNT and CDR2 is YYREEE in the germline V gene (reference sequence). The CDR3 has 13 amino acids. V gave up 4 bases and J gave up 5 bases; unmatched junction bases: 4.

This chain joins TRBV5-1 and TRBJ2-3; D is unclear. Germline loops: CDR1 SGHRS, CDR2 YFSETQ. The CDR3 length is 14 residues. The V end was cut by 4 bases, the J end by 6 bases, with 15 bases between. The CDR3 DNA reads TGCGCCAGCAGCCCCACCCCCACCCAGGATACGCAGTATTTT. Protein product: CASSPTPTQDTQYF. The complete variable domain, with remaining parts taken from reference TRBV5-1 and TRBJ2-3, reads KAGVTQTPRYLIKTRGQQVTLSCSPISGHRSVSWYQQTPGQGLQFLFEYFSETQRNKGNFPGRFSGRQFSNSRSEMNVSTLELGDSALYLCASSPTPTQDTQYFGPGTRLTVL.

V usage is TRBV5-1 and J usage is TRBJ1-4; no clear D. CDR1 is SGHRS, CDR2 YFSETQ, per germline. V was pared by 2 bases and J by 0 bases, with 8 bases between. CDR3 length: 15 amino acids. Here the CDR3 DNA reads TGCGCCAGCAGCTTTCAGCTTGCAACTAATGAAAAACTGTTTTTT. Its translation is CASSFQLATNEKLFF.

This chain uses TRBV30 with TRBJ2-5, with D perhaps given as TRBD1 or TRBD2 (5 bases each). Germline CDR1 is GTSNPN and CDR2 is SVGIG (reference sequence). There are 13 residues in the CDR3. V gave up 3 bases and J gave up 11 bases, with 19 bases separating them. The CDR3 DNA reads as TGTGCCTGGAGCCGGGACGCTCCTTTGGGGCAGTACTTC. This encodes CAWSRDAPLGQYF.

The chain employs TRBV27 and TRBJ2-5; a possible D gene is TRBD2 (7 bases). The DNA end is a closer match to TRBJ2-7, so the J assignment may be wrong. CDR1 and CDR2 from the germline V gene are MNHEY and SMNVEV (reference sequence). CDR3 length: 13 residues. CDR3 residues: CASSLGGLYEQYF. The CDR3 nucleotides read TGTGCCAGCAGTTTGGGGGGGCTCTACGAGCAGTACTTC.

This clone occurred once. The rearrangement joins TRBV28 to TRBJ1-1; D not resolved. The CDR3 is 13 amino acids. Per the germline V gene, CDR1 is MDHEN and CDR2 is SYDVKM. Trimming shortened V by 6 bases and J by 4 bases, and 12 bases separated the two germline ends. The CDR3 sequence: CASSRDITTEAFF. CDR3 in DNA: TGTGCCAGCAGCCGCGACATAACCACTGAAGCTTTCTTT.

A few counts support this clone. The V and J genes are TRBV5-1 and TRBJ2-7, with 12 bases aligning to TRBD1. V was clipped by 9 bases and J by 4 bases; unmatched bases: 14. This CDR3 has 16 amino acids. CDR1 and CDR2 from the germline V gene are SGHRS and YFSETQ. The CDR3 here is CATCPGQGALMYEQYF. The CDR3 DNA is TGCGCCACCTGTCCGGGACAGGGGGCTTTGATGTACGAGCAGTACTTC.

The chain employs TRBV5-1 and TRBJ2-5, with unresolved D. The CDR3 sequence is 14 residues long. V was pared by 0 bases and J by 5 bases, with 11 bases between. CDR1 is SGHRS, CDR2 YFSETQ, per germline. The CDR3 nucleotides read TGCGCCAGCAGCTTGGCCTCTAGTTTCGAGACCCAGTACTTC. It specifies CASSLASSFETQYF.

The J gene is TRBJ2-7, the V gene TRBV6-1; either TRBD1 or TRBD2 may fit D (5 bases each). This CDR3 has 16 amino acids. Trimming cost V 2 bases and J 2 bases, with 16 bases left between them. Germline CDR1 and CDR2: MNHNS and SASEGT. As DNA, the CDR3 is TGTGCCAGCAGTGAATATTTTACCGGGACCACCTACGAGCAGTACTTC. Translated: CASSEYFTGTTYEQYF.

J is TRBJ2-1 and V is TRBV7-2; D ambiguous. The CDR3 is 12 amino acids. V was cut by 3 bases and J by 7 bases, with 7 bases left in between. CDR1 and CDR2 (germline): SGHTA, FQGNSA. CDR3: CASSFRLNEQFF. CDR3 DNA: TGTGCCAGCAGCTTCAGGCTAAATGAGCAGTTCTTC.

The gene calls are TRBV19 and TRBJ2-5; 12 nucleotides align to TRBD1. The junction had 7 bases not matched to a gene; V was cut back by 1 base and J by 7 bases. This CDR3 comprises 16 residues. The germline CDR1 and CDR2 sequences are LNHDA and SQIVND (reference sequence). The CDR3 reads CASSIGDRGRFGTQYF. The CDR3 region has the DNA TGTGCCAGTAGTATAGGGGACAGGGGGCGCTTCGGGACCCAGTACTTC.

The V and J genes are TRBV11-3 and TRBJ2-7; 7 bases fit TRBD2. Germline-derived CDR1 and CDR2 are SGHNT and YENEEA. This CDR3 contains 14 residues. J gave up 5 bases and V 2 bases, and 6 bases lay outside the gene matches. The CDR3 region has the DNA TGTGCCAGCAGCTTATCGGGAGGTATAAACGAGCAGTACTTC. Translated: CASSLSGGINEQYF.

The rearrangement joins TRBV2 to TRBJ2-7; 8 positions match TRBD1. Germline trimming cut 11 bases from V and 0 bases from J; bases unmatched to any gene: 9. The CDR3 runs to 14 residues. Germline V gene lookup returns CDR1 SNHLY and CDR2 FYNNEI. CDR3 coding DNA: TGTGCCTGCCAGGGGGCCGTAGGCTCCTACGAGCAGTACTTC. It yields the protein CACQGAVGSYEQYF.

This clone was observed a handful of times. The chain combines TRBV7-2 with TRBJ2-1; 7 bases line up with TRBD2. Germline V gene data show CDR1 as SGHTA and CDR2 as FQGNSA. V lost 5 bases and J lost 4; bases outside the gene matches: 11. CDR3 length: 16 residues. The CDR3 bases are TGTGCCAGCAGCCCATCGGGCGGGAGCCAATACAATGAGCAGTTCTTC. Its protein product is CASSPSGGSQYNEQFF.

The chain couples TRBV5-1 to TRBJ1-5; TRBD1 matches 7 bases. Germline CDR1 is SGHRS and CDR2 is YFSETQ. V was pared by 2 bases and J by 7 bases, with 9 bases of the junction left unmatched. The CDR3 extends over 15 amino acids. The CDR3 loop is CASSLQGREEQPQHF. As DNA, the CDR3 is TGCGCCAGCAGCTTACAGGGGCGCGAGGAACAGCCCCAGCATTTT.

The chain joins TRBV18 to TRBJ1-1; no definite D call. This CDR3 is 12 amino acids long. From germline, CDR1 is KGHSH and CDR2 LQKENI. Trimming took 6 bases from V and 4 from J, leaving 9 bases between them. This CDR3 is CASSPEATEAFF. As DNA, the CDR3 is TGTGCCAGCTCTCCTGAGGCCACTGAAGCTTTCTTT.

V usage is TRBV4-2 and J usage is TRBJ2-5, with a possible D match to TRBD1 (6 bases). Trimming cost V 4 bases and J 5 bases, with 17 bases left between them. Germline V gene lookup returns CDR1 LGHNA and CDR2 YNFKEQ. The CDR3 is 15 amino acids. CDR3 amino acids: CASSLVSQGRETQYF. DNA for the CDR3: TGTGCCAGCAGCCTAGTCAGCCAGGGGCGGGAGACCCAGTACTTC.

CDR3 sequence (DNA): TGTGCCAGCAGCGTAGCGCGTGGGGGAAACAGGGCCAACTATGGCTACACCTTC. Translation: CASSVARGGNRANYGYTF. The chain has TRBV9 and TRBJ1-2; weak D call: TRBD1 (6 bases). The CDR3 has 18 amino acids. Trimming removed 0 bases at V and 2 bases at J, with 20 bases between. The germline V gene encodes CDR1 SGDLS and CDR2 YYNGEE.

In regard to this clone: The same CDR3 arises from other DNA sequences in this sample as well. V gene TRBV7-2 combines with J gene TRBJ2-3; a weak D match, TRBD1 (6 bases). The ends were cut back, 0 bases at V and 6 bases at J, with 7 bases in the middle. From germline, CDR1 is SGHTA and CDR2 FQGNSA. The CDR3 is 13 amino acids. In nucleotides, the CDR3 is TGTGCCAGCAGCTTAGCGAGGGGGGATACGCAGTATTTT. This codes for CASSLARGDTQYF.

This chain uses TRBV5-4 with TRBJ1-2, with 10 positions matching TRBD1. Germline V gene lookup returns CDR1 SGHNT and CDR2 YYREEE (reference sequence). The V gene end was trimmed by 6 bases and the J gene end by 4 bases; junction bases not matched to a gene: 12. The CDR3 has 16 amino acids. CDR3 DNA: TGTGCCAGCACAACAAATGGCGGGACAGGGGTCTATGGCTACACCTTC. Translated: CASTTNGGTGVYGYTF.